The 14 T cell receptor beta chains listed next were all sequenced from one sample in a study of radiation and T cells in renal cell carcinoma. The sample's time point: blood 2 weeks post-SBRT. Documented treatment: 15 Gy SBRT to primary tumor, nephrectomy 4 weeks later. Here immunoSEQ multiplex PCR was the method, and the copy in TCRdb shows in-frame clones only, minus some. The sample carries about 130,000 clones, around four fifths recorded once. Sequences were derived from blood, sampled from a patient whose treatment included radiotherapy and nephrectomy. These receptors came from a woman in her sixties with renal cell carcinoma.

J is TRBJ1-2 and V is TRBV6-1; D unresolved. The germline V and J ends were trimmed by 2 bases and 7 bases, with 14 bases remaining between them. CDR1 is MNHNS, CDR2 SASEGT, per germline. This CDR3 is 14 amino acids long. CDR3 nucleotides: TGTGCCAGCAGTGAAACGGGTACAGCGGGTGGCTACACCTTC. It translates to CASSETGTAGGYTF.

Details on this clone: The same CDR3 can be traced to other DNA sequences in this sample. The V and J genes are TRBV6-1 and TRBJ1-4; D remains ambiguous. CDR1 MNHNS and CDR2 SASEGT come from the germline V gene. This CDR3 contains 14 residues. Trimming shortened V by 3 bases and J by 4 bases, and 9 bases separated the two germline ends. CDR3 loop: CASSEGTLNEKLFF. The CDR3 nucleotides are TGTGCCAGCAGTGAGGGCACCCTTAATGAAAAACTGTTTTTT.

J is TRBJ1-4 and V is TRBV15; tentative D call: TRBD1 (5 bases). This CDR3 spans 14 amino acids. V was cut by 5 bases and J by 8 bases, with 15 bases left in between. The germline gives CDR1 LNHNV, CDR2 YYDKDF (reference sequence). The CDR3 protein is CATSGGVQGEKLFF. CDR3 in DNA: TGTGCCACCAGCGGGGGGGTCCAGGGCGAAAAACTGTTTTTT.

This clone was counted a single time. The chain has TRBV4-3 and TRBJ2-4; D is possibly TRBD1 (6 bases). The CDR3 totals 15 residues. CDR1 LGHNA and CDR2 YSLEER come from the germline V gene. V was cut by 1 base and J by 10 bases, with 17 bases left in between. CDR3 bases: TGCGCCAGCAGCCAAGTCCCGACAGGTTTAGAAATTCAGTACTTC. Protein sequence: CASSQVPTGLEIQYF.

This chain connects TRBV5-4 to TRBJ1-1; a weak D match, TRBD1 (6 bases). The CDR3 sequence is 14 residues long. V was cut by 2 bases and J by 4 bases, with 12 bases left in between. Germline V CDR1 and CDR2: SGHNT, YYREEE (reference sequence). This CDR3 reads CASSLTGPGTEAFF. CDR3 DNA: TGTGCCAGCAGCTTAACAGGGCCCGGCACTGAAGCTTTCTTT.

The CDR3 region is CASSRTSGGASGELFF. The CDR3 DNA reads as TGCGCCAGCAGCCGAACTAGCGGGGGGGCAAGTGGGGAGCTGTTTTTT. The chain carries TRBV4-1 and TRBJ2-2, with 13 bases identical to TRBD2. The CDR3 has 16 residues. Germline-derived CDR1 and CDR2 are MGHRA and YSYEKL. V lost 4 bases, J lost 8 bases, and 7 bases stayed unmatched.

In regard to this clone: A read error may produce the germline difference seen at one junction end. V usage is TRBV20-1 and J usage is TRBJ1-3; D remains ambiguous. Germline CDR1 is DFQATT and CDR2 is SNEGSKA (reference sequence). The CDR3 has 9 amino acids. The CDR3 sequence is CSARGPGSF. DNA for the CDR3: TGCAGTGCTAGGGGCCCGGGTAGTTTT.

The V gene is TRBV5-8, the J gene TRBJ1-6, with TRBD1 matching 7 bases. The V gene's germline CDR1 is SGHTS and CDR2 YDEGEE. V was clipped by 4 bases and J by 0 bases; unmatched bases: 4. The CDR3 contains 16 residues. The CDR3 DNA reads TGTGCCAGCAGCCACTGGACAGGCTCCTATAATTCACCCCTCCACTTT. It codes for CASSHWTGSYNSPLHF.

This clone was seen only a few times. The chain recombines TRBV13 with TRBJ2-2, with 9 nucleotides matching TRBD1. The CDR3 is 16 residues long. V shed 0 bases and J 6 bases; nucleotides not matched to a gene: 5. The germline gives CDR1 PRHDT, CDR2 FYEKMQ (reference sequence). The CDR3 here is CASSLGGTGIPGELFF. CDR3 DNA sequence: TGTGCCAGCAGCTTAGGCGGGACAGGGATTCCCGGGGAGCTGTTTTTT.

V usage is TRBV7-3 and J usage is TRBJ2-3, with a tentative D call TRBD1 (6 bases). CDR1 is SGHTA and CDR2 is FQGTGA in the germline V gene. The CDR3 consists of 14 residues. V lost 4 bases and J 4 bases, leaving 12 bases between the germline ends. DNA of the CDR3: TGTGCCAGCAGCTCGACAGGAAGGGCAGATACGCAGTATTTT. It yields the protein CASSSTGRADTQYF.

This chain joins TRBV25-1 and TRBJ2-5; D call uncertain. Germline V lookup: CDR1 MGHDK, CDR2 SYGVNS. This CDR3 is built from 14 residues. The ends were cut back, 3 bases at V and 1 base at J, with 9 bases in the middle. CDR3 nucleotides: TGTGCCAGCAGTGACCCGGGTCTCCAAGAGACCCAGTACTTC. Translated: CASSDPGLQETQYF.

This rearrangement joins TRBV5-1 to TRBJ2-3; TRBD1 or TRBD2 may be the D gene (6 bases each). CDR3 length equals 16 residues. The V and J ends lost 4 bases and 6 bases respectively, with 21 bases between them. Germline CDR1 and CDR2: SGHRS and YFSETQ. The CDR3, as DNA: TGCGCCAGCAGCCGGGGAGGCGCAACGCAGGGGGATACGCAGTATTTT. Translating gives CASSRGGATQGDTQYF. The full variable domain, completed using reference TRBV5-1 and TRBJ2-3, is KAGVTQTPRYLIKTRGQQVTLSCSPISGHRSVSWYQQTPGQGLQFLFEYFSETQRNKGNFPGRFSGRQFSNSRSEMNVSTLELGDSALYLCASSRGGATQGDTQYFGPGTRLTVL.

J is TRBJ2-1 and V is TRBV9; the D gene is possibly TRBD1 (9 bases). Trimming removed 0 bases at V and 4 bases at J, with 17 bases between. Per the germline V gene, CDR1 is SGDLS and CDR2 is YYNGEE. This CDR3 spans 17 amino acids. CDR3 DNA sequence: TGTGCCAGCAGCGTAGTAGCGGGGACAGGGCAATACAATGAGCAGTTCTTC. Translation: CASSVVAGTGQYNEQFF.

This clone appeared a single time. CDR3 sequence: CASSFGARRTEAFF. The CDR3 DNA is TGTGCCAGCAGTTTTGGGGCACGGCGGACTGAAGCTTTCTTT. The chain carries TRBV28 and TRBJ1-1; weak D call: TRBD1 (5 bases). V dropped 3 bases and J dropped 5 bases, with 13 bases sitting between them. Germline values: CDR1 MDHEN, CDR2 SYDVKM. The CDR3 has 14 residues.